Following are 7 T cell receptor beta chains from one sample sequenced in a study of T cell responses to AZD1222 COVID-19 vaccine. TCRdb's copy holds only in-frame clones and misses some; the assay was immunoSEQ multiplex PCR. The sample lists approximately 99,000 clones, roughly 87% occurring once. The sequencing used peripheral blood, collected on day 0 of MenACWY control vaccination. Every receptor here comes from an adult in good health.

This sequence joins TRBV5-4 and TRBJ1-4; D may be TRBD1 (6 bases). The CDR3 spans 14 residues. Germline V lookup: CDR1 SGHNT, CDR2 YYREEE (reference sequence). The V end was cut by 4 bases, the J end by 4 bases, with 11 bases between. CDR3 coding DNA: TGTGCCAGCAGCGCCGGACAGAGTAATGAAAAACTGTTTTTT. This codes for CASSAGQSNEKLFF.

CDR3 loop: CASSQQEMYNSPLHF. CDR3 in DNA: TGTGCCAGCAGTCAACAGGAAATGTATAATTCACCCCTCCACTTT. The genes are TRBV6-5 and TRBJ1-6, with D maybe TRBD1 (5 bases). The CDR3 length is 15 residues. Germline CDR1 reads MNHEY; CDR2 reads SVGAGI. Deletions cut 5 bases from V and 4 bases from J, with 12 bases between.

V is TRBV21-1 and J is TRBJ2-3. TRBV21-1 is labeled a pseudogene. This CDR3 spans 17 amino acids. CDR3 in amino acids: CASSKGMGVTSTDTQYF. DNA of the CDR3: TGTGCCAGCAGCAAAGGGATGGGGGTAACTAGCACAGATACGCAGTATTTT.

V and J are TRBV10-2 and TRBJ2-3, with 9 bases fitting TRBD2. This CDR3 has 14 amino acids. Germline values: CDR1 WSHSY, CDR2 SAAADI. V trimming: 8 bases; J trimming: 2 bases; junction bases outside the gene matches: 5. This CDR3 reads CASWASGATDTQYF. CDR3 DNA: TGCGCCAGCTGGGCTAGCGGGGCCACAGATACGCAGTATTTT.

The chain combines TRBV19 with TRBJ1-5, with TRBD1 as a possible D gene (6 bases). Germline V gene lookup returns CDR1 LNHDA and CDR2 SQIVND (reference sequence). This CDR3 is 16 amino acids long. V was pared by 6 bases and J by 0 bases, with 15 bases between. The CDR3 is CASRPGHLYSNQPQHF. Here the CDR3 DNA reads TGTGCCAGTAGGCCGGGACACCTTTATAGCAATCAGCCCCAGCATTTT.

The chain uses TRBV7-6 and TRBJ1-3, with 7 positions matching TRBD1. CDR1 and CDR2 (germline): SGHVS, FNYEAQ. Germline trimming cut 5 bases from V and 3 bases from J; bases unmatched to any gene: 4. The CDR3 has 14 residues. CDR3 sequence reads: CASSPGTVGNTIYF. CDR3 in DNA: TGTGCCAGCAGCCCCGGGACAGTTGGAAACACCATATATTTT. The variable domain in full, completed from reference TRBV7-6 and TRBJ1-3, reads GAGVSQSPRYKVTKRGQDVALRCDPISGHVSLYWYRQALGQGPEFLTYFNYEAQQDKSGLPNDRFSAERPEGSISTLTIQRTEQRDSAMYRCASSPGTVGNTIYFGEGSWLTVV.

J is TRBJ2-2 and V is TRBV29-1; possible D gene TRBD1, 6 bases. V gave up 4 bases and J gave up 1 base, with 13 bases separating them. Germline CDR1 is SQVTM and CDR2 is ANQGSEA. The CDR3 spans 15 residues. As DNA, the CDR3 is TGCAGCGTTGGGCAGGGGCATCGGAACACCGGGGAGCTGTTTTTT. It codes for CSVGQGHRNTGELFF.